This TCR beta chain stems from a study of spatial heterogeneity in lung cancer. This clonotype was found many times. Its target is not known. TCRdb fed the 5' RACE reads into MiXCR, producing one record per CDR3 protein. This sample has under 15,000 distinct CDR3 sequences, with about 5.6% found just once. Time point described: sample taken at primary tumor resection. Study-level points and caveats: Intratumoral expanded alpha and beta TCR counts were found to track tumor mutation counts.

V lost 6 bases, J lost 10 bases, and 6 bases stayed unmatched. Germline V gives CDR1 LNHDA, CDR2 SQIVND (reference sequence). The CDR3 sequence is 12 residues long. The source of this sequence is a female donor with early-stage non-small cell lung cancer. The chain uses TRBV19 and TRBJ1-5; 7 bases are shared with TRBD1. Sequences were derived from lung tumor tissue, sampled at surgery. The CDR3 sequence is CASRTGNGPQHF. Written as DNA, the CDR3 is TGTGCCAGTAGGACAGGGAATGGTCCCCAGCATTTT.